This TCR beta chain was sequenced in a study of blood T cell repertoires in COVID-19. Study context: In each case, the material was cDNA or gDNA derived from T cells, B-cell-depleted T cells, or PBMCs.

Clones were sequenced by immunoSEQ multiplex PCR, and TCRdb holds only the in-frame ones, with some missing. The sample includes approximately 89,000 clones, 80% of them seen just once. This clone was picked up a small number of times. The clonotype originates from a human donor in a cohort sampled during active COVID-19. Source material: peripheral blood.

CDR3 in DNA: TGTGCCAGCAGCGTCACCCCTCAGGGGGCGCGGGTCTACACCTTC. Its protein is CASSVTPQGARVYTF. The chain carries TRBV9 and TRBJ1-2; the match to TRBD1 covers 8 bases. CDR1 is SGDLS, CDR2 YYNGEE, per germline. Trimming at V came to 2 bases and at J to 10 bases, leaving 13 bases not matched to a gene. The CDR3 covers 15 residues.